A selection of T cell receptor beta chains follows, all from one sample in a study of T cell responses to AZD1222 COVID-19 vaccine. Sequenced by immunoSEQ multiplex PCR; TCRdb stores in-frame clones only, minus some. The repertoire includes some 130,000 clones, about nine tenths of them detected once, and roughly 6.3% sits in the top ten. The sample was peripheral blood, taken on day 0 of AZD1222 vaccination. These receptors all come from an adult in good health. Each CDR3 is given with its conserved first and last residue. The D gene is left open where the match is weak. Some rows mark clone size as missing; the rest say once, few, many or name a class of expanded clone.

D | J | V | size | length | DNA | CDR3
TRBD1 | TRBJ1-4 | TRBV6-2/TRBV6-3 | NA | 15 | TGTGCCAGCAGTTTACCGGGACAGGTGGCCGGAAAACTGTTTTTT | CASSLPGQVAGKLFF
NA | TRBJ2-7 | TRBV3-1/TRBV3-2 | NA | 14 | TGTGCCAGCAGCGGAACGACAGGTTCCCACGAGCAGTACTTC | CASSGTTGSHEQYF
NA | TRBJ2-1 | TRBV7-8 | NA | 15 | TGTGCCAGCAGCCGAGGGACTCCAAGCTACAATGAGCAGTTCTTC | CASSRGTPSYNEQFF
NA | TRBJ1-3 | TRBV2 | NA | 14 | TGTGCCAGCAGTGAGGGACTCAGGGGTAACGCCATATATTTT | CASSEGLRGNAIYF
NA | TRBJ1-1 | TRBV3-1/TRBV3-2 | few | 13 | TGTGCCAGCAGGAAGGGAGCTAACACTGAAGCTTTCTTT | CASRKGANTEAFF
NA | TRBJ1-1 | TRBV11-3 | NA | 13 | TGTGCCAGCAGCCCCAGGGGAGGCTCTGAAGCTTTCTTT | CASSPRGGSEAFF
NA | TRBJ1-2 | TRBV7-2 | NA | 14 | TGTGCCAGCAGCCCCGAACCGGGTAACTATGGCTACACCTTC | CASSPEPGNYGYTF
NA | TRBJ1-5 | TRBV6-2/TRBV6-3 | NA | 13 | TGTGCCAGCAGTTATCCGGGGAATCAGCCCCAGCATTTT | CASSYPGNQPQHF
NA | TRBJ1-2 | TRBV4-3 | NA | 14 | TGCGCCAGCAGCCAAGATTTCAGGGGTTCTGGCTACACCTTC | CASSQDFRGSGYTF
TRBD1 | TRBJ2-3 | TRBV6-6 | NA | 14 | TGTGCCAGCAGTTTTGGACAGGGGGGAGATACGCAGTATTTT | CASSFGQGGDTQYF
NA | TRBJ1-2 | TRBV7-8 | NA | 13 | TGTGCCAGCACCCCCACTCGGGCGGGTGGCTACACCTTC | CASTPTRAGGYTF
TRBD1 | TRBJ2-1 | TRBV10-2 | once | 14 | TGCGCCACGGACCGGGACAGGGGTAACAATGAGCAGTTCTTC | CATDRDRGNNEQFF
NA | TRBJ1-4 | TRBV11-2 | NA | 16 | TGTGCCAGCAGCTATCGGCAAGCTGTGAATAATGAAAAACTGTTTTTT | CASSYRQAVNNEKLFF
NA | TRBJ2-2 | TRBV9 | NA | 19 | TGTGCCAGCAGCGTAGTAGGCGGGGCGCGACACGAGAACACCGGGGAGCTGTTTTTT | CASSVVGGARHENTGELFF
TRBD1 | TRBJ1-6 | TRBV9 | NA | 19 | TGTGCCAGCAGCGTAGGTGGATGGGGACAGGGCTCCTATAATTCACCCCTCCACTTT | CASSVGGWGQGSYNSPLHF
TRBD1 | TRBJ1-1 | TRBV18 | NA | 18 | TGTGCCAGCTCACCCAATTTAGTTCGACAGGGGATGAACACTGAAGCTTTCTTT | CASSPNLVRQGMNTEAFF
TRBD1 | TRBJ2-5 | TRBV19 | NA | 13 | TGTGCCAGTGGGGACAGGGGCGTTCCGACCCAGTACTTC | CASGDRGVPTQYF
NA | TRBJ1-1 | TRBV7-2 | NA | 14 | TGTGCCAGCAGCTTAACCCAGAGGAACACTGAAGCTTTCTTT | CASSLTQRNTEAFF
NA | TRBJ2-2 | TRBV12-5 | NA | 13 | TGTGCTAGTGGAACCTACAGCACCGGGGAGCTGTTTTTT | CASGTYSTGELFF
NA | TRBJ1-5 | TRBV30 | NA | 16 | TGTGCCTGGAGCCTTGGGACATCCTTTAGCAATCAGCCCCAGCATTTT | CAWSLGTSFSNQPQHF
NA | TRBJ2-3 | TRBV5-6 | NA | 13 | TGTGCCAGCAGCAAAGGACACACAGATACGCAGTATTTT | CASSKGHTDTQYF
NA | TRBJ1-1 | TRBV5-1 | NA | 13 | TGCGCCAGCAGCTCCACGGGTAACACTGAAGCTTTCTTT | CASSSTGNTEAFF
NA | TRBJ2-3 | TRBV7-8 | once | 15 | TGTGCCAGCAGCGCCCGCAGCGGGTGGGCAGATACGCAGTATTTT | CASSARSGWADTQYF
NA | TRBJ2-7 | TRBV28 | NA | 15 | TGTGCCAGCAGTTACTTGGGCGCGTGGTCGGGCGAGCAGTACTTC | CASSYLGAWSGEQYF
NA | TRBJ2-5 | TRBV6-5 | NA | 13 | TGTGCCAGCACCGCTAACGTTAAAGAGACCCAGTACTTC | CASTANVKETQYF
TRBD1 | TRBJ1-4 | TRBV30 | once | 15 | TGTGCCTGCGGACAGGGGGCGCCACTATCGGTCAAACTGTTTTTT | CACGQGAPLSVKLFF
NA | TRBJ1-1 | TRBV27 | NA | 15 | TGTGCCAGCAGTTTAAGAGGCGGGTCGAACACTGAAGCTTTCTTT | CASSLRGGSNTEAFF
NA | TRBJ1-2 | TRBV5-1 | once | 13 | TGCGCCAGCAGCCCGGACGGAGGCTATGGCTACACCTTC | CASSPDGGYGYTF
NA | TRBJ1-2 | TRBV7-9 | NA | 15 | TGTGCCAGCAGCGGGCTCGCGGGGCATAACTATGGCTACACCTTC | CASSGLAGHNYGYTF
NA | TRBJ1-1 | TRBV19 | NA | 13 | TGTGCCAGTAGTATGGCAGTGAACACTGAAGCTTTCTTT | CASSMAVNTEAFF
NA | TRBJ2-3 | TRBV29-1 | NA | 15 | TGCAGCGGGGGGGGGACAGTTGCTAGCACAGATACGCAGTATTTT | CSGGGTVASTDTQYF
NA | TRBJ2-5 | TRBV5-1 | few | 18 | TGCGCCAGCAGCTTGGCCTCGGGCTCCTCTACCGGGGAAGAGACCCAGTACTTC | CASSLASGSSTGEETQYF
TRBD1 | TRBJ1-1 | TRBV19 | NA | 17 | TGTGCCAGTAGTCCATCACGACCAACAGGGGCGAGCACTGAAGCTTTCTTT | CASSPSRPTGASTEAFF
TRBD2 | TRBJ2-1 | TRBV3-1/TRBV3-2 | NA | 15 | TGTGCCAGCAGCCCCGGGGACTACATCTACAATGAGCAGTTCTTC | CASSPGDYIYNEQFF
TRBD1 | TRBJ1-2 | TRBV6-5 | NA | 13 | TGTGCCAGCACCACCGGGACAGGGTATGGCTACACCTTC | CASTTGTGYGYTF
TRBD1 | TRBJ1-6 | TRBV3-1/TRBV3-2 | NA | 14 | TGTGCCAGCATGGCCCGGGACAGGGATTCACCCCTCCACTTT | CASMARDRDSPLHF
NA | TRBJ2-3 | TRBV24-1 | NA | 15 | TGTGCCACCAGTGATCGAGGTCAGGGGATAGATACGCAGTATTTT | CATSDRGQGIDTQYF
NA | TRBJ2-5 | TRBV2 | NA | 15 | TGTGCCAGCAGTGGGGTTGTGGTTAGCATGGAGACCCAGTACTTC | CASSGVVVSMETQYF
NA | TRBJ2-1 | TRBV11-2 | NA | 16 | TGTGCCAGCAACCTAACTCCCCTGGGTCCCTCGGATGAGCAGTTCTTC | CASNLTPLGPSDEQFF
NA | TRBJ1-2 | TRBV5-6 | NA | 13 | TGTGCCAGCAGCTTGGTCGAGGGGAGCGGCTACACCTTC | CASSLVEGSGYTF
NA | TRBJ1-2 | TRBV7-8 | NA | 16 | TGTGCCAGCAGCTTAGAAGGGGGGGCGCACAGGGATGGCTACACCTTC | CASSLEGGAHRDGYTF
TRBD1 | TRBJ1-1 | TRBV30 | NA | 13 | TGTGCCTGCGACTCAGGGGGTTACACTGAAGCTTTCTTT | CACDSGGYTEAFF
TRBD1 | TRBJ1-4 | TRBV30 | NA | 15 | TGTGCCTGGAGTCACCCGGGACAGCGGCTAGGAAAACTGTTTTTT | CAWSHPGQRLGKLFF
NA | TRBJ2-7 | TRBV7-6 | NA | 13 | TGTGCCAGCAGCTTGGCCCCTACGGCCGAGCAGTACTTC | CASSLAPTAEQYF
TRBD1 | TRBJ1-4 | TRBV18 | NA | 15 | TGTGCCAGCTCACCACGGACAGGGACTAATGAAAAACTGTTTTTT | CASSPRTGTNEKLFF
NA | TRBJ1-5 | TRBV7-2 | few | 13 | TGTGCCAGCAGCTTAAGAGGCAATCAGCCCCAGCATTTT | CASSLRGNQPQHF
NA | TRBJ1-4 | TRBV30 | NA | 12 | TGTGCCTGGGTGGGGCCTAGCGGGAAACTGTTTTTT | CAWVGPSGKLFF
TRBD1 | TRBJ2-7 | TRBV27 | few | 15 | TGTGCCAGCAGTTTAAAAGGACAGGGGTTCTGGGAGCAGTACTTC | CASSLKGQGFWEQYF
TRBD1 | TRBJ2-3 | TRBV5-4 | NA | 15 | TGTGCCAGCAGCTTGTACAGGGGGCGCGGTGATACGCAGTATTTT | CASSLYRGRGDTQYF
NA | TRBJ2-1 | TRBV25-1 | NA | 15 | TGTGCCAGCAGTCCTCAAGAAAGCCATCGCAATGAGCAGTTCTTC | CASSPQESHRNEQFF